The 17 T cell receptor beta chains presented below share a single source sample, sequenced in a study of OX40 agonist ivuxolimab in advanced cancers. The protocol was immunoSEQ multiplex PCR, while the TCRdb copy is restricted to in-frame clones and leaves out a portion. The sample carries some 100,000 clones, roughly 90% recorded once. Material: CD4+ or CD8+ T cells sorted from blood, obtained in a trial of the OX40 agonist ivuxolimab. The origin of the receptors is an adult with an advanced solid tumor such as melanoma, head and neck, liver or kidney cancer.

The chain has TRBV4-1 and TRBJ2-2; D unresolved. The CDR3 runs 16 residues. V shed 1 base and J shed 3 bases, with 12 bases lying between them. The germline gives CDR1 MGHRA, CDR2 YSYEKL. Here the CDR3 DNA reads TGCGCCAGCAGCCAAGGGCGTTTACGGGACACCGGGGAGCTGTTTTTT. Amino acid sequence: CASSQGRLRDTGELFF.

The chain joins TRBV7-8 to TRBJ2-5; D is possibly TRBD2 (6 bases). The CDR3 contains 15 residues. Trimming took 0 bases from V and 0 from J, leaving 8 bases between them. CDR1 and CDR2 from the germline V gene are SGHVS and FQNEAQ. Here the CDR3 reads CASSLALADQETQYF. The CDR3 region has the DNA TGTGCCAGCAGCTTAGCCTTAGCGGACCAAGAGACCCAGTACTTC.

This clone was seen once. The genes are TRBV9 and TRBJ2-1, with D maybe TRBD2 (6 bases). The CDR3 length is 14 residues. Between the trimmed V and J ends, which lost 0 bases and 5 bases, there was a span of 9 bases. Germline V gene sequence: CDR1 SGDLS, CDR2 YYNGEE. The CDR3 is CASSVAWGDNEQFF. The CDR3 region has the DNA TGTGCCAGCAGCGTAGCTTGGGGGGACAATGAGCAGTTCTTC.

This clone was seen a handful of times. The chain has TRBV19 and TRBJ1-6; unclear D gene. The CDR3 is 14 residues long. Trimming pared 6 bases from V and 6 bases from J, leaving 12 bases between. In germline, CDR1 is LNHDA, CDR2 SQIVND (reference sequence). CDR3 region: CASSLGRRNSPLHF. CDR3 DNA: TGTGCCAGTAGCCTCGGACGGCGTAATTCACCCCTCCACTTT.

The chain couples TRBV5-4 to TRBJ2-1, with 10 positions matching TRBD2. CDR3 size: 17 residues. V shed 4 bases and J 5 bases; nucleotides not matched to a gene: 12. The germline CDR1 and CDR2 sequences are SGHNT and YYREEE (reference sequence). The CDR3 nucleotides read TGTGCCAGCAGCCCGGCTAGCGGGGGCCTGGGTAACAATGAGCAGTTCTTC. Encoded protein: CASSPASGGLGNNEQFF. Looking up the rest from reference TRBV5-4 and TRBJ2-1 gives the full variable domain: ETGVTQSPTHLIKTRGQQVTLRCSSQSGHNTVSWYQQALGQGPQFIFQYYREEENGRGNFPPRFSGLQFPNYSSELNVNALELDDSALYLCASSPASGGLGNNEQFFGPGTRLTVL.

The V gene is TRBV18, the J gene TRBJ1-5; D is unclear. Trimming removed 2 bases from V and 4 bases from J, with 6 bases in between. Per the germline V gene, CDR1 is KGHSH and CDR2 is LQKENI. CDR3 size: 13 residues. CDR3 sequence reads: CASSPSRNQPQHF. CDR3 sequence (DNA): TGTGCCAGCTCACCATCAAGGAATCAGCCCCAGCATTTT.

On this clone itself: The junction and the germline gene differ at one end; a read error may be behind it. CDR3 sequence reads: CAGSPYNEQFF. The CDR3 DNA sequence: TGTGCCGGCAGTCCGTACAATGAGCAGTTCTTC. V is TRBV28 and J is TRBJ2-1; no definite D call. The CDR3 spans 11 residues. Germline V CDR1 and CDR2: MDHEN, SYDVKM.

The chain links TRBV9 to TRBJ2-2, with a possible D match to TRBD2 (7 bases). V lost 3 bases, J lost 6 bases, and 12 bases lay in between. This CDR3 comprises 14 residues. Germline CDR1 and CDR2: SGDLS and YYNGEE. CDR3 loop: CASSGEGGPGELFF. In DNA form, the CDR3 reads TGTGCCAGCAGCGGGGAGGGGGGCCCCGGGGAGCTGTTTTTT.

CDR3 bases: TGTGCCAGCAGCCCCGGACTATCCGTGAATGAGCAGTTCTTC. Protein product: CASSPGLSVNEQFF. The chain recombines TRBV11-3 with TRBJ2-1; D possibly corresponds to TRBD2 (6 bases). V was clipped by 5 bases and J by 7 bases, with 15 bases between them. CDR1 and CDR2 from the germline V gene are SGHNT and YENEEA. This CDR3 comprises 14 residues.

The chain is built from TRBV18 and TRBJ1-5; 7 nucleotides align to TRBD1. Losses at the gene ends were 6 bases for V and 7 bases for J; bases not matched to a gene: 6. Germline V gene lookup returns CDR1 KGHSH and CDR2 LQKENI. This CDR3 comprises 13 residues. This CDR3 is CASSPGGLQPQHF. The CDR3 coding sequence is TGTGCCAGCTCCCCAGGGGGGTTGCAGCCCCAGCATTTT.

The rearrangement uses TRBV28 and TRBJ1-2, with D perhaps matching TRBD1 (6 bases). Germline lookup yields CDR1 MDHEN and CDR2 SYDVKM. The V gene lost 2 bases and the J gene lost 7 bases, with 14 bases spanning the gap. The CDR3 extends over 14 amino acids. The CDR3 nucleotides are TGTGCCAGCAGTTTAAATAGGGGGGCTGGTGGCTACACCTTC. Its translation: CASSLNRGAGGYTF.

The chain recombines TRBV14 with TRBJ2-1, with D maybe TRBD1 (6 bases). There are 15 residues in the CDR3. V lost 3 bases and J 12 bases, leaving 21 bases between the germline ends. Per the germline V gene, CDR1 is SGHDN and CDR2 is FVKESK. CDR3 nucleotide sequence: TGTGCCAGCAGCCAGCTGAGGGGGAGTACAATGATGCAGTTCTTC. Translating it yields CASSQLRGSTMMQFF.

The rearrangement links TRBV7-8 to TRBJ2-1, with unresolved D. Germline CDR1 and CDR2: SGHVS and FQNEAQ. With 4 bases removed from V and 4 bases from J, the gap between germline ends came to 5 bases. CDR3 length: 12 amino acids. The CDR3 DNA sequence: TGTGCCAGCAGCTCCAAATACAATGAGCAGTTCTTC. As protein: CASSSKYNEQFF. Together with reference TRBV7-8 and TRBJ2-1, the CDR3 gives the full variable domain: GAGVSQSPRYKVAKRGQDVALRCDPISGHVSLFWYQQALGQGPEFLTYFQNEAQLDKSGLPSDRFFAERPEGSVSTLKIQRTQQEDSAVYLCASSSKYNEQFFGPGTRLTVL.

The chain has TRBV27 and TRBJ2-5; TRBD2 matches at 12 bases. CDR1 and CDR2 from the germline V gene are MNHEY and SMNVEV (reference sequence). The V gene end was trimmed by 7 bases and the J gene end by 4 bases; junction bases not matched to a gene: 7. The CDR3 loop spans 15 amino acids. The CDR3: CASTGLAGGPETQYF. In DNA form, the CDR3 reads TGTGCCAGCACAGGGCTAGCGGGGGGGCCAGAGACCCAGTACTTC.

This rearrangement joins TRBV19 to TRBJ2-3, with D maybe TRBD2 (6 bases). Germline CDR1 reads LNHDA; CDR2 reads SQIVND (reference sequence). Trimming removed 1 base at V and 5 bases at J, with 10 bases between. The CDR3 is made up of 14 amino acids. CDR3 bases: TGTGCCAGTAGTATAGGGGCTAGCGAAGATACGCAGTATTTT. This translates into CASSIGASEDTQYF.

The CDR3 region has the DNA TGCGCCAGCAGCCAAGATCGGGCAGGGGGTGGCTACACCTTC. This sequence encodes CASSQDRAGGGYTF. The chain employs TRBV4-1 and TRBJ1-2, with 7 bases matching TRBD1. The CDR3 runs to 14 residues. Germline V gene sequence: CDR1 MGHRA, CDR2 YSYEKL. The V segment lost 0 bases and the J segment 7 bases; nucleotides outside the gene matches: 5.

The chain carries TRBV10-1 and TRBJ1-5, with D possibly being TRBD1 (6 bases). CDR1 is WNHNN and CDR2 is SYGVQD in the germline V gene (reference sequence). Trimming took 6 bases from V and 5 from J, leaving 14 bases between them. This CDR3 region has 14 residues. The CDR3 region is CASRSDRNDQPQHF. CDR3 sequence (DNA): TGCGCCAGCAGAAGCGACAGGAACGATCAGCCCCAGCATTTT.